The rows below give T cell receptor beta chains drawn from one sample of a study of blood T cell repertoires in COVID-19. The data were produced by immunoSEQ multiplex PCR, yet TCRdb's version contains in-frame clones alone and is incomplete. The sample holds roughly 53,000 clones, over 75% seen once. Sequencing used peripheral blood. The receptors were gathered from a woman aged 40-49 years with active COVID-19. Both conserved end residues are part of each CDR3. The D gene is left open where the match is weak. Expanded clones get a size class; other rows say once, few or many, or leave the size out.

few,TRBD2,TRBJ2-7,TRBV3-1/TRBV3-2,TGTGCCAGCAGCCAAGATTCCGGGACTAGCATAGACGAGCAGTACTTC,CASSQDSGTSIDEQYF
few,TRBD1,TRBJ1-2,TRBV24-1,TGTGCCACCAGTGCCCCGACAGGGGAACATGGCTACACCTTC,CATSAPTGEHGYTF
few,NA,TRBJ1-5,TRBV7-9,TGTGCCAGCAGCTTAGTCGGTCAGCCCCAGCATTTT,CASSLVGQPQHF
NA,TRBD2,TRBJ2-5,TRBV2,TGTGCCAGCAGTAAACTAGCGGAACAAGAGACCCAGTACTTC,CASSKLAEQETQYF
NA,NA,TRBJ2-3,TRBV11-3,TGTGCCAGCAGCTCACGACTGCGCGGGGGCACAGATACGCAGTATTTT,CASSSRLRGGTDTQYF
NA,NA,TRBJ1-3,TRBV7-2,TGTGCCAGCAGCTTAAGCGTATCTGGAAACACCATATATTTT,CASSLSVSGNTIYF
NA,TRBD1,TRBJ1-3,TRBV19,TGTGCCAGTAGTGAGAACAGGGGAGCTGGCGGAAACACCATATATTTT,CASSENRGAGGNTIYF
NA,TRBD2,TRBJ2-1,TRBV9,TGTGCCAGCAGCGGGATTACTAGCGGGGTCGGTGAACAGTTCTTC,CASSGITSGVGEQFF
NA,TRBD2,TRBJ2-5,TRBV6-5,TGTGCCAGCATCGCGACTAGCGGGGGGAGAGAGACCCAGTACTTC,CASIATSGGRETQYF
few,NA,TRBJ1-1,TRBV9,TGTGCCAGCAGCCCGCGCCTCGGACCCGGGAAGAACACTGAAGCTTTCTTT,CASSPRLGPGKNTEAFF